Below are 18 T cell receptor beta chains sequenced from a single sample in a study of T cell responses to AZD1222 COVID-19 vaccine. Clones were read by immunoSEQ multiplex PCR, and TCRdb kept only the in-frame ones, dropping some. The sample holds roughly 84,000 clones, around 90% seen once. This material consisted of peripheral blood, taken on day 0 of AZD1222 vaccination. These TCRs come from an adult in good health.

The chain couples TRBV7-2 to TRBJ2-1, with D possibly being TRBD1 or TRBD2 (5 bases each). The CDR3 consists of 15 residues. Trimming cost V 4 bases and J 3 bases, with 13 bases left between them. Germline-derived CDR1 and CDR2 are SGHTA and FQGNSA. The CDR3 region has the DNA TGTGCCAGCAGCTACCGGGACCAAATCTACAATGAGCAGTTCTTC. It is translated as CASSYRDQIYNEQFF.

J is TRBJ2-7 and V is TRBV27, with 8 bases that match TRBD2. V lost 6 bases, J lost 5 bases, and 12 bases stayed unmatched. Germline V gene data show CDR1 as MNHEY and CDR2 as SMNVEV (reference sequence). CDR3 length: 15 amino acids. For the CDR3, the DNA is TGTGCCAGCAGCCCGGGACTAGGTATAATCCACGAGCAGTACTTC. Residues: CASSPGLGIIHEQYF.

This sequence joins TRBV5-1 and TRBJ2-1; no reliable D call. The CDR3 runs to 13 residues. V lost 9 bases to trimming and J lost 4 bases, with 14 bases between them. In germline, CDR1 is SGHRS, CDR2 YFSETQ. The DNA for the CDR3 is TGCGCCACAGCAGTTCCCGGTTACAATGAGCAGTTCTTC. Translation: CATAVPGYNEQFF. Using reference TRBV5-1 and TRBJ2-1 for the parts outside the CDR3, the full variable domain is KAGVTQTPRYLIKTRGQQVTLSCSPISGHRSVSWYQQTPGQGLQFLFEYFSETQRNKGNFPGRFSGRQFSNSRSEMNVSTLELGDSALYLCATAVPGYNEQFFGPGTRLTVL.

This clone was seen only once. The genes are TRBV5-8 and TRBJ2-5, with D possibly being TRBD2 (7 bases). The V end was cut by 2 bases, the J end by 0 bases, with 14 bases between. Germline V gene sequence: CDR1 SGHTS, CDR2 YDEGEE. The CDR3 is made up of 16 amino acids. The CDR3 sequence: CASSFGGGLYQETQYF. In nucleotides, the CDR3 is TGTGCCAGCAGCTTCGGCGGGGGCCTGTACCAAGAGACCCAGTACTTC.

The chain is built from TRBV6-5 and TRBJ2-3, with a possible D match to TRBD1 (6 bases). The germline CDR1 and CDR2 sequences are MNHEY and SVGAGI. The CDR3 covers 13 residues. V was cut by 4 bases and J by 2 bases, with 7 bases left in between. CDR3 region: CASSWTDTDTQYF. CDR3 DNA: TGTGCCAGCAGTTGGACAGACACAGATACGCAGTATTTT.

This chain connects TRBV19 to TRBJ1-1; TRBD1 matches 8 bases. The V and J ends lost 7 bases and 7 bases, in that order; junction bases with no gene match: 17. Germline V lookup: CDR1 LNHDA, CDR2 SQIVND (reference sequence). The CDR3 runs 16 residues. This CDR3 is CASNARGLMGYGEAFF. Here the CDR3 DNA reads TGTGCCAGTAACGCCAGGGGGCTAATGGGTTACGGTGAAGCTTTCTTT.

The chain carries TRBV4-2 and TRBJ2-5, with a weak D call TRBD1 (5 bases). Per the germline V gene, CDR1 is LGHNA and CDR2 is YNFKEQ. The CDR3 runs 15 residues. V was clipped by 0 bases and J by 4 bases, with 12 bases between them. DNA for the CDR3: TGTGCCAGCAGCCAAGATTGGGGCCGTCCAGAGACCCAGTACTTC. Amino acids: CASSQDWGRPETQYF.

This chain joins TRBV30 and TRBJ1-4; a weak D match, TRBD1 (6 bases). Germline CDR1 is GTSNPN and CDR2 is SVGIG (reference sequence). V gave up 0 bases and J gave up 4 bases, with 9 bases separating them. The CDR3 covers 14 residues. The CDR3 loop reads CAWSVDSLNEKLFF. The CDR3 nucleotides are TGTGCCTGGAGTGTGGACAGCCTTAATGAAAAACTGTTTTTT.

As DNA, the CDR3 is TGTGCCAGTAGCCCCACCAGGTGGGGTGGCTACACCTTC. It specifies CASSPTRWGGYTF. This chain links TRBV19 with TRBJ1-2; no definite D call. This CDR3 region has 13 residues. Trimming stripped 6 bases from V and 7 bases from J, with 15 bases between. CDR1 and CDR2 from the germline V gene are LNHDA and SQIVND (reference sequence).

The chain is built from TRBV12-3 or TRBV12-4 and TRBJ1-5; D is undetermined. This CDR3 is built from 13 residues. The V end was cut by 3 bases, the J end by 1 base, with 4 bases between. The CDR3 protein is CASSFRSNQPQHF. Written as DNA, the CDR3 is TGTGCCAGCAGTTTTCGAAGCAATCAGCCCCAGCATTTT.

The chain recombines TRBV27 with TRBJ1-6; unclear D gene. The CDR3 spans 14 residues. Germline values: CDR1 MNHEY, CDR2 SMNVEV (reference sequence). Deletions cut 3 bases from V and 4 bases from J, with 7 bases between. CDR3 residues: CASSLGGYNSPLHF. The CDR3 DNA follows: TGTGCCAGCAGTTTGGGAGGGTATAATTCACCCCTCCACTTT.

V and J are TRBV9 and TRBJ1-6, with D perhaps matching TRBD1 (5 bases). Germline CDR1 SGDLS, CDR2 YYNGEE. This CDR3 contains 14 residues. Trimming removed 0 bases at V and 7 bases at J, with 8 bases between. The CDR3 loop is CASSVETENSPLHF. CDR3 DNA sequence: TGTGCCAGCAGCGTAGAGACAGAGAATTCACCCCTCCACTTT.

The chain couples TRBV4-1 to TRBJ2-1, with TRBD2 matching over 14 bases. The germline CDR1 and CDR2 sequences are MGHRA and YSYEKL. The CDR3 consists of 18 residues. Losses at the gene ends were 1 base for V and 7 bases for J; bases not matched to a gene: 9. The CDR3 reads CASSQGPRGLAGENEQFF. Here the CDR3 DNA reads TGCGCCAGCAGCCAAGGCCCCCGGGGACTAGCGGGAGAAAATGAGCAGTTCTTC.

V usage is TRBV29-1 and J usage is TRBJ1-2, with TRBD1 matching over 10 bases. CDR3 length: 13 residues. The ends lost 6 bases at V and 3 bases at J; junction bases unmatched: 4. Looked up from germline, CDR1 is SQVTM and CDR2 is ANQGSEA. CDR3 sequence (DNA): TGCAGCGTAGCGACAGGGGGCGACTATGGCTACACCTTC. Translation: CSVATGGDYGYTF.

This chain uses TRBV7-6 with TRBJ2-5; 8 bases match TRBD1. The CDR3 is made up of 15 amino acids. Germline CDR1 SGHVS, CDR2 FNYEAQ. Germline trimming cut 5 bases from V and 2 bases from J; bases unmatched to any gene: 7. CDR3 in amino acids: CASSTHDRGQETQYF. CDR3 nucleotide sequence: TGTGCCAGCAGCACCCACGACAGGGGACAAGAGACCCAGTACTTC.

This clone was observed a few times. This chain joins TRBV4-1 and TRBJ2-5; D may correspond to TRBD1 or TRBD2 (6 bases each). The germline CDR1 and CDR2 sequences are MGHRA and YSYEKL. The V and J ends lost 2 bases and 2 bases respectively, with 21 bases between them. This CDR3 spans 18 amino acids. The CDR3 loop reads CASSQPGWGAASQETQYF. The CDR3 nucleotides are TGCGCCAGCAGCCAACCAGGGTGGGGGGCGGCGAGTCAAGAGACCCAGTACTTC.

Only one count was recorded for this clone. The genes are TRBV7-3 and TRBJ2-3; TRBD1 matches at 9 bases. Germline CDR1 is SGHTA and CDR2 is FQGTGA. V trimming: 5 bases; J trimming: 5 bases; junction bases outside the gene matches: 8. The length of the CDR3 is 15 residues. The CDR3, as DNA: TGTGCCAGCAGCAAACAGGGGGCGCGTGGAGATACGCAGTATTTT. Amino acid sequence: CASSKQGARGDTQYF.

The chain joins TRBV6-5 to TRBJ2-1; D unresolved. The CDR3 runs 14 residues. V was cut by 7 bases and J by 4 bases, with 14 bases left in between. The germline gives CDR1 MNHEY, CDR2 SVGAGI. The CDR3 nucleotides read TGTGCCAGCACCAACCCGTTACAGTACAATGAGCAGTTCTTC. It yields the protein CASTNPLQYNEQFF.